The rows below give T cell receptor beta chains drawn from one sample of a study of T-cell memory formation after mild COVID-19. TCRdb reprocessed the 5' RACE reads with MiXCR, giving one entry per CDR3 protein. The sample has a few hundred thousand distinct CDR3 sequences, 21% seen once. Sequenced material: PBMCs or a T cell subset sorted from them (not recorded which). All receptors derive from an adult woman who had mild COVID-19 (a few samples of this study predate the infection). Cell type and time point are not known. Each CDR3 is given with its conserved first and last residue. D genes are given only for firm matches. Clone size is stated in some rows and not others, as once, few, many or a class when expanded.

J: TRBJ2-7; V: TRBV27; size: few; D: .; DNA: TGTGCCAGCAGTTTAGGGGGGATTCTATACGAGCAGTACTTC; CDR3: CASSLGGILYEQYF
J: TRBJ2-2; V: TRBV27; size: once; D: .; DNA: TGTGCCAGCAGCGAAAGAGTGGGAGGGGAGCTGTTTTTT; CDR3: CASSERVGGELFF
J: TRBJ1-2; V: TRBV7-9; size: few; D: TRBD1; DNA: TGTGCCAGCAGCCACGGACAGGCGATCTACCTCTATAATAACTATGGCTACACCTTC; CDR3: CASSHGQAIYLYNNYGYTF
J: TRBJ2-7; V: TRBV7-9; size: .; D: TRBD2; DNA: TGTGCCAGCAGCCCGGGACTAGCGGGAGAGGTTACCGAGCAGTACTTC; CDR3: CASSPGLAGEVTEQYF
J: TRBJ2-1; V: TRBV12-3/TRBV12-4; size: .; D: TRBD2; DNA: TGTGCCAGCAGTCCGGAGGGACTAGCGGGAGGGCCGAGGTACAATGAGCAGTTCTTC; CDR3: CASSPEGLAGGPRYNEQFF
J: TRBJ2-5; V: TRBV20-1; size: .; D: .; DNA: TGCAGTGCTCCCTTGTTTATGGAGACCCAGTACTTC; CDR3: CSAPLFMETQYF
J: TRBJ2-6; V: TRBV19; size: .; D: .; DNA: TGTGCCAGTAGTATAAAAACCGCTGGGGCCAACGTCCTGACTTTC; CDR3: CASSIKTAGANVLTF
J: TRBJ2-1; V: TRBV9; size: .; D: TRBD2; DNA: TGTGCCAGCAGCCCCCACGGGAGGGGTTCCTACAATGAGCAGTTCTTC; CDR3: CASSPHGRGSYNEQFF
J: TRBJ1-2; V: TRBV5-1; size: few; D: TRBD1; DNA: TGCGCCAGCAGCTTTGGGACAGGGGGATTTCTCAACTATGGCTACACCTTC; CDR3: CASSFGTGGFLNYGYTF
J: TRBJ2-3; V: TRBV6-1; size: .; D: TRBD2; DNA: TGTGCCAGCAGTGGCCCCTCCGGCGGGAGGCTCGATACGCAGTATTTT; CDR3: CASSGPSGGRLDTQYF
J: TRBJ2-1; V: TRBV5-1; size: few; D: TRBD2; DNA: TGCGCCAGCAGCTTGGCTAGCGGGCACAATGAGCAGTTCTTC; CDR3: CASSLASGHNEQFF
J: TRBJ2-1; V: TRBV24-1; size: few; D: TRBD2; DNA: TGTGCCACCAGTGACCCAGCGGGGGGGAATTCCAATGAGCAGTTCTTC; CDR3: CATSDPAGGNSNEQFF
J: TRBJ1-1; V: TRBV9; size: .; D: .; DNA: TGTGCCAGCAGCGTAAGTCCGGGGGACACTGAAGCTTTCTTT; CDR3: CASSVSPGDTEAFF
J: TRBJ1-1; V: TRBV29-1; size: few; D: .; DNA: TGCAGCGCCTCAGAGAACACTGAAGCTTTCTTT; CDR3: CSASENTEAFF
J: TRBJ2-3; V: TRBV2; size: few; D: .; DNA: TGTGCCAGCATCGGGATCAACACAGATACGCAGTATTTT; CDR3: CASIGINTDTQYF
J: TRBJ2-1; V: TRBV7-8; size: few; D: .; DNA: TGTGCCAGCAGCTTTATAGTTGAGCAGTTCTTC; CDR3: CASSFIVEQFF
J: TRBJ2-6; V: TRBV7-2; size: many; D: .; DNA: TGCGCCAGCAGCTTAGACAGCTCTGGGGCCAACGTCCTGACTTTC; CDR3: CASSLDSSGANVLTF
J: TRBJ2-7; V: TRBV29-1; size: .; D: TRBD1; DNA: TGCAGCGTCAAACAATCCGGGACAGCCTACGAGCAGTACTTC; CDR3: CSVKQSGTAYEQYF
J: TRBJ2-7; V: TRBV6-5; size: .; D: .; DNA: TGTGCCAGCTTCGGGGCGCTCTACGAGCAGTACTTC; CDR3: CASFGALYEQYF
J: TRBJ2-7; V: TRBV6-1; size: .; D: .; DNA: TGTGCCAGCAGTGGAAGCCACGAGCAGTACTTC; CDR3: CASSGSHEQYF
J: TRBJ2-5; V: TRBV11-3; size: many; D: .; DNA: TGTGCCAGCAGCTTAGGGGCGCAGCCCCAAGAGACCCAGTACTTC; CDR3: CASSLGAQPQETQYF
J: TRBJ1-1; V: TRBV29-1; size: few; D: .; DNA: TGCAGCGTTGGGGGAGTGACTGAAGCTTTCTTT; CDR3: CSVGGVTEAFF
J: TRBJ1-5; V: TRBV4-1; size: .; D: .; DNA: TGCGCCAGCAGACAGGATTTCAATCAGCCCCAGCATTTT; CDR3: CASRQDFNQPQHF
J: TRBJ2-2; V: TRBV10-2; size: few; D: TRBD2; DNA: TGCGCCAGCATTTCCGGACTAGTCGGCACCGGGGAGCTGTTTTTT; CDR3: CASISGLVGTGELFF
J: TRBJ2-5; V: TRBV7-8; size: .; D: TRBD2; DNA: TGTGCCAGCAGCCAAGGTGGCAAGCGGGAGGGCCTGGAGACCCAGTACTTC; CDR3: CASSQGGKREGLETQYF
J: TRBJ2-1; V: TRBV6-2/TRBV6-3; size: .; D: TRBD2; DNA: TGTGCCAGCAGACCCCGGAGCGGGAGGAGGGATGAGCAGTTCTTC; CDR3: CASRPRSGRRDEQFF
J: TRBJ2-3; V: TRBV7-8; size: .; D: .; DNA: TGTGCCAGCAGGGGACCCGTCCCCACAGATACGCAGTATTTT; CDR3: CASRGPVPTDTQYF
J: TRBJ2-3; V: TRBV7-6; size: .; D: .; DNA: TGTGCCAGCAGCTTTATCCTAGGGGAAGATACGCAGTATTTT; CDR3: CASSFILGEDTQYF
J: TRBJ2-2; V: TRBV6-5; size: few; D: TRBD2; DNA: TGTGCCAGCAGCCTTACTAGCGCAATCACCGGGGAGCTGTTTTTT; CDR3: CASSLTSAITGELFF
J: TRBJ2-4; V: TRBV12-3/TRBV12-4; size: few; D: TRBD1; DNA: TGTGCCAGCAGCAGGGACAGGGGGCACAACATTCAGTACTTC; CDR3: CASSRDRGHNIQYF
J: TRBJ1-1; V: TRBV29-1; size: .; D: TRBD1; DNA: TGCAGCGTGGACCTCAGGGGGAGCTGGACTGAAGCTTTCTTT; CDR3: CSVDLRGSWTEAFF
J: TRBJ2-3; V: TRBV24-1; size: .; D: .; DNA: TGTGCCACCAGTGTTTCCCCCGCGACAGGTGCCACAGATACGCAGTATTTT; CDR3: CATSVSPATGATDTQYF
J: TRBJ2-5; V: TRBV12-3/TRBV12-4; size: .; D: TRBD2; DNA: TGTGCCAGCAGTTTCGGTGGGGTAGCGGGTCAAGAGACCCAGTACTTC; CDR3: CASSFGGVAGQETQYF
J: TRBJ2-2; V: TRBV15; size: few; D: .; DNA: TGTGCCACCAGCAGAGAGGGGGGGGACAGTAACACCGGGGAGCTGTTTTTT; CDR3: CATSREGGDSNTGELFF
J: TRBJ1-2; V: TRBV20-1; size: .; D: .; DNA: TGCAGTGCTCCCAGGACGGCGAACTATGGCTACACCTTC; CDR3: CSAPRTANYGYTF
J: TRBJ1-4; V: TRBV6-2/TRBV6-3; size: .; D: TRBD1; DNA: TGTGCCAGCAGCCACCGGGACAGGGCTTCAACTAATGAAAAACTGTTTTTT; CDR3: CASSHRDRASTNEKLFF
J: TRBJ2-3; V: TRBV7-9; size: .; D: .; DNA: TGTGCCAGCAGGTCGACACGCACGTTAAAGGGTGATACGCAGTATTTT; CDR3: CASRSTRTLKGDTQYF
J: TRBJ2-1; V: TRBV20-1; size: many; D: TRBD1; DNA: TGCAGTGCTAAGTTAGACAGGGCTGTTTCGAATGAGCAGTTCTTC; CDR3: CSAKLDRAVSNEQFF
J: TRBJ2-7; V: TRBV29-1; size: once; D: .; DNA: TGCAGCGTTGAAGTCGGTCGTCTCAGCCAATACGAGCAGTACTTC; CDR3: CSVEVGRLSQYEQYF
J: TRBJ2-1; V: TRBV2; size: .; D: TRBD2; DNA: TGTGCCAGCAGTTGGACTAGCCAAGCCTACAATGAGCAGTTCTTC; CDR3: CASSWTSQAYNEQFF
J: TRBJ1-1; V: TRBV6-2/TRBV6-3; size: few; D: .; DNA: TGTGCCAGCAGTTACTCGATTTTGGGGGGGACTGAAGCTTTCTTT; CDR3: CASSYSILGGTEAFF
J: TRBJ1-6; V: TRBV7-3; size: few; D: TRBD1; DNA: TGTGCCAGCAGCTCCCGGACAGGGGATAATTCACCCCTCCACTTT; CDR3: CASSSRTGDNSPLHF
J: TRBJ2-1; V: TRBV5-1; size: .; D: TRBD1; DNA: TGCGCCAGCAGCCCCCGACAGGGGGTGGATAATGAGCAGTTCTTC; CDR3: CASSPRQGVDNEQFF
J: TRBJ2-3; V: TRBV29-1; size: few; D: .; DNA: TGCAGCGTTGTTATAACAGGAGCCACAGATACGCAGTATTTT; CDR3: CSVVITGATDTQYF
J: TRBJ1-2; V: TRBV11-3; size: few; D: .; DNA: TGTGCCAGCAGCTTGCCCCAGAACTATGGCTACACCTTC; CDR3: CASSLPQNYGYTF
J: TRBJ1-2; V: TRBV2; size: few; D: TRBD1; DNA: TGTGCCAGCGCCGAACAGGGGAACTATGGCTACACCTTC; CDR3: CASAEQGNYGYTF
J: TRBJ1-2; V: TRBV5-1; size: .; D: .; DNA: TGCGCCAGCAGCTTGGGGCACCGATATGGCTACACCTTC; CDR3: CASSLGHRYGYTF
J: TRBJ1-1; V: TRBV7-2; size: few; D: TRBD1; DNA: TGTGCCAGCAGCTCGGACAGGGGTCGGAGGAACACTGAAGCTTTCTTT; CDR3: CASSSDRGRRNTEAFF